This TCR beta chain appears in the sequencing data of a study of T-cell reconstitution after alpha-beta-depleted transplantation in children. During its preparation, the TCRbeta library received unique molecular identifiers. TCRdb processed the PCR reads anew with MiXCR; each CDR3 protein has one entry. The sample yields over 120,000 distinct CDR3 sequences, 8.8% seen once. CDR1 is DFQATT and CDR2 is SNEGSKA in the germline V gene (reference sequence). This CDR3 is 16 amino acids long. J was trimmed by 7 bases and V by 1 base; bases with no gene match: 11. This clonotype was observed at least ten times. Its antigen is not known. General study findings and limits: Where alpha-beta T cells came from about two months after transplant was reportedly several hundred expanded graft clones.

This clonotype was obtained from a female patient aged 2 to 10 who had a stem cell transplant for congenital amegakaryocytic thrombocytopenia, so the T cells may come from the graft donor. The chain couples TRBV20-1 to TRBJ1-3; 9 bases are shared with TRBD1. The sequencing here drew on PBMCs, mostly from graft donor cells, taken 180 days after TCRalphabeta/CD19-depleted stem cell transplant. This CDR3 reads CSARVRTDRGKNTIYF. The CDR3, as DNA: TGCAGTGCTAGAGTCCGCACCGACAGGGGGAAGAACACCATATATTTT.